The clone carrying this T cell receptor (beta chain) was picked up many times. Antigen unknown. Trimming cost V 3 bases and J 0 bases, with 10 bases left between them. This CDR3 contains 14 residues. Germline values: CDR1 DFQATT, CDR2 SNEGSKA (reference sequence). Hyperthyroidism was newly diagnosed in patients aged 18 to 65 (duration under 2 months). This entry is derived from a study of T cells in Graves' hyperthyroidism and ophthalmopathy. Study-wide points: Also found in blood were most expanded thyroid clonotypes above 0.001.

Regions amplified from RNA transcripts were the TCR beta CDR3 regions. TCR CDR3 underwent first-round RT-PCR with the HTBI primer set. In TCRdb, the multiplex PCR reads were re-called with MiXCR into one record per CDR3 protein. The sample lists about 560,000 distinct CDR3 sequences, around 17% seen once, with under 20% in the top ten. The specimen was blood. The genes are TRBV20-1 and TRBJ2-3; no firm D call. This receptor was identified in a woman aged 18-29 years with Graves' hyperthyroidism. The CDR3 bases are TGCAGTGCTAGTAGGAGTACTAGCACAGATACGCAGTATTTT. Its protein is CSASRSTSTDTQYF.